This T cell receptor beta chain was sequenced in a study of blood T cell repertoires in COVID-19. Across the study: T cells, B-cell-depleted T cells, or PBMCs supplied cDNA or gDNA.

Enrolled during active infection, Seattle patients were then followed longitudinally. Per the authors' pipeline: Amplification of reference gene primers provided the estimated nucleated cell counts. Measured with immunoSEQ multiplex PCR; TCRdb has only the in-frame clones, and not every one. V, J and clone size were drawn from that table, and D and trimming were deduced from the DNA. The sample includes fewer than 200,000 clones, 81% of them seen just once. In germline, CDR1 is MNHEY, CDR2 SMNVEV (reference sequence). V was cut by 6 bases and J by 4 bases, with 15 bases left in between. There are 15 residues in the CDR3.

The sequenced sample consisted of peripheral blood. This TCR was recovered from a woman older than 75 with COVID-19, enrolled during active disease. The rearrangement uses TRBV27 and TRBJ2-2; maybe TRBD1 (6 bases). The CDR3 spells CASSQTGTTTGELFF. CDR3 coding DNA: TGTGCCAGCAGCCAGACCGGGACAACCACCGGGGAGCTGTTTTTT.